These T cell receptor beta chains were read from a single sample in a study of long-term antiretroviral therapy in people with HIV. Sequencing was performed with immunoSEQ multiplex PCR; in TCRdb, only in-frame clones are kept and a portion is missing. Here the sample spans more than 20,000 clones, less than 90% being singletons. Specimen: unsorted PBMCs, collected 1.9 years after starting antiretroviral therapy. These receptor sequences come from a woman between 50 and 59 years old with HIV. CDR3s leave out the opening cysteine and the closing phenylalanine or tryptophan. Only part of the rows carry a size: once, few, many, or a class if the clone is expanded.

v_gene,abundance,j_gene,CDR3aa
TRBV6-4,.,TRBJ1-5,ASSEGGDQPQH
TRBV4-1,.,TRBJ2-4,ASSQGLAWNIQY
TRBV7-2,.,TRBJ1-6,ASSQEGNNSPLH
TRBV6-1,.,TRBJ1-3,ASSVAHLGLSGNTIY
TRBV2,.,TRBJ1-1,ASSVTGEVGTEAF
TRBV7-2,.,TRBJ2-5,ASSAPLAGGPRETQY
TRBV19,.,TRBJ2-7,ASSIPGGYEQY
TRBV7-9,.,TRBJ1-1,ASSGGTGRDTEAF
TRBV6-5,.,TRBJ2-3,ASSYLAGGIDTQY
TRBV15,.,TRBJ1-4,ATSRGGQTNEKLF
TRBV10-3,once,TRBJ2-5,ATRVNAGGETQY
TRBV28,.,TRBJ2-7,ASSPAGTTSYEQY
TRBV28,.,TRBJ1-2,ASRNSRTYGYT
TRBV19,.,TRBJ2-3,ASSSEGGEDTQY
TRBV7-7,few,TRBJ1-2,ASSLRTPLGKTNYGYT
TRBV30,.,TRBJ1-3,AWKKFGNTIY